This T cell receptor beta chain came from a study of T cells in localized non-small cell lung cancer. Study outcomes and limitations: Greater T cell density in blood accompanied longer overall survival. Only one tumor region went through sequencing, so heterogeneity may still be there.

Trimming removed 5 bases from V and 11 bases from J; junction bases left unmatched: 13. CDR1 GTSNPN and CDR2 SVGIG come from the germline V gene (reference sequence). The CDR3 extends over 13 amino acids. A note on this clone: Its target is unknown.

Only in-frame clones appear in the TCRdb table, and some are missing; sequencing was by immunoSEQ multiplex PCR. The sample shows some 53,000 clones, 86% of them seen only once. V and J are TRBV30 and TRBJ1-2; 8 bases map to TRBD1. The receptor comes from a male donor at least 60 years old with stage III squamous cell lung carcinoma. Specimen: peripheral blood, collected before any cancer treatment. The CDR3 loop reads CAWVGLGTGSYTF. As DNA, the CDR3 is TGTGCCTGGGTCGGTTTGGGGACAGGTAGTTACACCTTC. The full variable domain, in which reference TRBV30 and TRBJ1-2 provide the parts outside the CDR3, is SQTIHQWPATLVQPVGSPLSLECTVEGTSNPNLYWYRQAAGRGLQLLFYSVGIGQISSEVPQNLSASRPQDRQFILSSKKLLLSDSGFYLCAWVGLGTGSYTFGSGTRLTVV.